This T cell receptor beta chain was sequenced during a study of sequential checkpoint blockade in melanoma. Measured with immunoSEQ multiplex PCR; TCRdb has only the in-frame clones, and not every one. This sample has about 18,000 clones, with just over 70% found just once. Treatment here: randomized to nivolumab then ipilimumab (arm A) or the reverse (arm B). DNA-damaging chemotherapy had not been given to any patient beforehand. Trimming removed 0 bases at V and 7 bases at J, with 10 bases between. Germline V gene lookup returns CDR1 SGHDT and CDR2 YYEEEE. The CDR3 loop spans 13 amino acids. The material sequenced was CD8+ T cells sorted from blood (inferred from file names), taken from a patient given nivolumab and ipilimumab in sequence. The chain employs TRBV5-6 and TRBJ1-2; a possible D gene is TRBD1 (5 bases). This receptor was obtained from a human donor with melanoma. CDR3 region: CASSLEGVLGYTF. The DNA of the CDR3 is TGTGCCAGCAGCTTGGAAGGGGTACTTGGCTACACCTTC. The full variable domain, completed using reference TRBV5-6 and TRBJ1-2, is DAGVTQSPTHLIKTRGQQVTLRCSPKSGHDTVSWYQQALGQGPQFIFQYYEEEERQRGNFPDRFSGHQFPNYSSELNVNALLLGDSALYLCASSLEGVLGYTFGSGTRLTVV.